The 19 T cell receptor beta chains in this list originate from one sample, sequenced in a study of identical twins. Via MiXCR, TCRdb re-called the 5' RACE reads, giving one row per CDR3 protein. This table has just over 500,000 distinct CDR3 sequences, roughly 21% appearing once. The same specimen was also included in a second study, on T cells expressing NK-cell markers.

Sequences were obtained from CD4+ T cells sorted from blood. The receptor source for this set is a woman between 18 and 29 years old in good health.

The V gene is TRBV7-2, the J gene TRBJ2-2; TRBD1 agrees at 7 bases. Germline V gene lookup returns CDR1 SGHTA and CDR2 FQGNSA. V lost 2 bases to trimming and J lost 4 bases; unmatched junction nucleotides: 7. The CDR3 covers 16 residues. The CDR3 reads CASSLQPGGATGELFF. CDR3 nucleotide sequence: TGTGCCAGCAGCTTACAACCAGGGGGAGCCACCGGGGAGCTGTTTTTT.

This clonotype occurred many times. The rearrangement joins TRBV7-6 to TRBJ1-1, with unresolved D. Germline loops: CDR1 SGHVS, CDR2 FNYEAQ. This CDR3 comprises 13 residues. Trimming left V 5 bases short and J 5 bases short, with 12 bases between. The CDR3 loop reads CASSADRDTEAFF. CDR3 DNA sequence: TGTGCCAGCAGCGCCGACCGAGATACTGAAGCTTTCTTT.

The rearrangement uses TRBV29-1 and TRBJ1-1, with D tentatively TRBD1 (5 bases). Trimming pared 1 base from V and 5 bases from J, leaving 14 bases between. Germline V gives CDR1 SQVTM, CDR2 ANQGSEA. This CDR3 is 14 amino acids long. CDR3 amino acids: CSVEARGVGTEAFF. In nucleotides, the CDR3 is TGCAGCGTTGAAGCTCGGGGGGTAGGGACTGAAGCTTTCTTT.

The sample holds many counts of this clonotype. The chain couples TRBV6-5 to TRBJ1-2; 9 bases are a match to TRBD1. Germline V gene data show CDR1 as MNHEY and CDR2 as SVGAGI. The CDR3 is made up of 14 amino acids. The junction had 12 bases not matched to a gene; V was cut back by 7 bases and J by 9 bases. In nucleotides, the CDR3 is TGTGCCAGCAATTCCCCTGGGACAGGGCTAAGCTACACCTTC. This gives the protein CASNSPGTGLSYTF.

CDR3 sequence reads: CASSPPPGANVLTF. CDR3 nucleotides: TGTGCCAGCTCACCACCCCCTGGGGCCAACGTCCTGACTTTC. The gene calls are TRBV18 and TRBJ2-6; the D is unclear. The CDR3 loop spans 14 amino acids. The ends were cut back, 0 bases at V and 2 bases at J, with 2 bases in the middle. Germline CDR1 and CDR2: KGHSH and LQKENI. The complete variable domain, with remaining parts taken from reference TRBV18 and TRBJ2-6, reads NAGVMQNPRHLVRRRGQEARLRCSPMKGHSHVYWYRQLPEEGLKFMVYLQKENIIDESGMPKERFSAEFPKEGPSILRIQQVVRGDSAAYFCASSPPPGANVLTFGAGSRLTVL.

This clonotype was detected ten times or more. This sequence joins TRBV5-1 and TRBJ2-3; TRBD2 aligns across 8 bases. This CDR3 is 15 amino acids long. Germline trimming cut 1 base from V and 5 bases from J; bases unmatched to any gene: 6. Germline lookup yields CDR1 SGHRS and CDR2 YFSETQ. The chain's CDR3 is CASSLSGGPEDTQYF. CDR3 DNA sequence: TGCGCCAGCAGCTTGTCGGGAGGGCCAGAAGATACGCAGTATTTT.

In this sample, this clonotype turned up once. This chain joins TRBV5-1 and TRBJ2-3, with TRBD2 matching 11 bases. V was pared by 3 bases and J by 4 bases, with 10 bases of the junction left unmatched. The CDR3 length is 17 residues. Germline CDR1 is SGHRS and CDR2 is YFSETQ. CDR3 loop: CASSSRTTSGSADTQYF. The CDR3 DNA reads TGCGCCAGCAGCTCAAGGACCACTAGCGGGAGCGCAGATACGCAGTATTTT.

V usage is TRBV28 and J usage is TRBJ2-3; D gene ambiguous. In germline, CDR1 is MDHEN, CDR2 SYDVKM. Trimming shortened V by 6 bases and J by 6 bases, and 13 bases separated the two germline ends. CDR3 length: 13 residues. The CDR3: CASSNPLRDTQYF. The CDR3 DNA reads as TGTGCCAGCAGCAACCCCCTCAGGGATACGCAGTATTTT.

The CDR3 sequence: CSAIHRGRPYEQYF. In DNA, the CDR3 is TGCAGTGCTATCCACAGGGGAAGGCCCTACGAGCAGTACTTC. This chain links TRBV20-1 with TRBJ2-7; 7 nucleotides align to TRBD1. V shed 4 bases and J 2 bases; nucleotides not matched to a gene: 8. Per the germline V gene, CDR1 is DFQATT and CDR2 is SNEGSKA (reference sequence). There are 14 residues in the CDR3.

This clonotype was detected only a few times. The chain has TRBV11-3 and TRBJ2-2; D is perhaps TRBD2 (5 bases). The V end was cut by 0 bases, the J end by 4 bases, with 12 bases between. Looked up from germline, CDR1 is SGHNT and CDR2 is YENEEA. This CDR3 contains 16 residues. The CDR3 DNA sequence: TGTGCCAGCAGCTTAGATCTACTAGACCCCACCGGGGAGCTGTTTTTT. Translating it yields CASSLDLLDPTGELFF.

This clonotype has at least ten counts. The rearrangement uses TRBV12-3 or TRBV12-4 and TRBJ2-7; D is ambiguous. This CDR3 region has 15 residues. Trimming pared 4 bases from V and 0 bases from J, leaving 13 bases between. This CDR3 reads CASSSPLVSSYEQYF. DNA for the CDR3: TGTGCCAGCAGTTCCCCATTGGTAAGCTCCTACGAGCAGTACTTC.

This clonotype was observed at least ten times. The DNA of the CDR3 is TGCGCCAGCAGCCGGGGGACGGCCCCAGAGGGAAGGACCTACGAGCAGTACTTC. The encoded protein is CASSRGTAPEGRTYEQYF. The chain couples TRBV5-1 to TRBJ2-7, with D tentatively TRBD2 (6 bases). This CDR3 comprises 18 residues. V lost 4 bases to trimming and J lost 2 bases, with 25 bases between them. Germline lookup yields CDR1 SGHRS and CDR2 YFSETQ.

This clonotype was detected only a few times. V gene TRBV29-1 combines with J gene TRBJ2-7; 11 positions match TRBD1. The CDR3 extends over 12 amino acids. V lost 7 bases, J lost 5 bases, and 4 bases stayed unmatched. Germline CDR1 is SQVTM and CDR2 is ANQGSEA. In DNA, the CDR3 is TGCAGCGGGACAGGGGGCTCGAACGAGCAGTACTTC. Its translation: CSGTGGSNEQYF.

This clonotype was counted a few times. The chain links TRBV7-2 to TRBJ2-7, with 8 bases matching TRBD1. Germline loops: CDR1 SGHTA, CDR2 FQGNSA. The CDR3 contains 13 residues. V lost 7 bases, J lost 5 bases, and 7 bases stayed unmatched. The CDR3 nucleotides read TGTGCCAGCAACAGGGACAGGTACGACGAGCAGTACTTC. Encoded protein: CASNRDRYDEQYF. The whole variable domain, remainder taken from reference TRBV7-2 and TRBJ2-7, is GAGVSQSPSNKVTEKGKDVELRCDPISGHTALYWYRQSLGQGLEFLIYFQGNSAPDKSGLPSDRFSAERTGGSVSTLTIQRTQQEDSAVYLCASNRDRYDEQYFGPGTRLTVT.

This clonotype was observed at least ten times. This chain connects TRBV6-1 to TRBJ1-2, with unresolved D. Germline CDR1 is MNHNS and CDR2 is SASEGT. The V gene lost 7 bases and the J gene lost 8 bases, with 11 bases spanning the gap. CDR3 length: 11 residues. The CDR3 nucleotides are TGTGCCAGCACCCGGGAGAGAGGCTACACCTTC. Its translation is CASTRERGYTF.

In its sample, this clonotype was seen many times. This chain joins TRBV12-3 or TRBV12-4 and TRBJ2-7; no clear D gene. This CDR3 comprises 14 residues. Trimming took 7 bases from V and 7 from J, leaving 20 bases between them. CDR3 in amino acids: CASTTWAQASEQYF. CDR3 nucleotide sequence: TGTGCCAGCACGACTTGGGCCCAGGCCTCGGAGCAGTACTTC.

This clonotype was observed a handful of times. The chain has TRBV20-1 and TRBJ2-5; D perhaps matches TRBD2 (7 bases). This CDR3 is built from 15 residues. Looked up from germline, CDR1 is DFQATT and CDR2 is SNEGSKA (reference sequence). V was shortened by 0 bases and J by 4 bases, with 15 bases between the two germline ends. The CDR3 sequence is CSARDPRGAGETQYF. CDR3 sequence (DNA): TGCAGTGCTAGAGATCCTCGGGGGGCGGGAGAGACCCAGTACTTC.

This clonotype has only a few counts. The V and J genes are TRBV20-1 and TRBJ2-3, with 8 positions matching TRBD1. Looked up from germline, CDR1 is DFQATT and CDR2 is SNEGSKA (reference sequence). The V gene end was trimmed by 2 bases and the J gene end by 5 bases; junction bases not matched to a gene: 12. The CDR3 extends over 16 amino acids. CDR3 DNA: TGCAGTGCTAGACCTCCCACAGGGGGTGAAGGAGATACGCAGTATTTT. Its translation is CSARPPTGGEGDTQYF.

V usage is TRBV29-1 and J usage is TRBJ1-3; D remains ambiguous. V was pared by 4 bases and J by 0 bases, with 7 bases between. CDR1 is SQVTM and CDR2 is ANQGSEA in the germline V gene. The CDR3 has 13 amino acids. The CDR3 DNA reads as TGCAGCGTTGGGCAAGCCTCTGGAAACACCATATATTTT. As protein: CSVGQASGNTIYF. The whole variable domain, filled in from reference TRBV29-1 and TRBJ1-3, reads SAVISQKPSRDICQRGTSLTIQCQVDSQVTMMFWYRQQPGQSLTLIATANQGSEATYESGFVIDKFPISRPNLTFSTLTVSNMSPEDSSIYLCSVGQASGNTIYFGEGSWLTVV.